This TCR beta chain is from a study of blood T cells in healthy people across ages. Study conclusions and caveats: A greater number of naive CD4+ cells and higher diversity distinguished long-lived donors from aged donors.

A second PCR of roughly 7 to 11 cycles used a sample-barcoded 5' primer and a J-beta primer mix. A tag from a template-switch adaptor with 12 random nucleotides marked each cDNA molecule. TCRdb called the 5' RACE reads again in MiXCR, with one record for every CDR3 protein. The sample includes about 1.4 million distinct CDR3 sequences, roughly 60% of them seen just once. The study drew donors from healthy Caucasian individuals in Russia aged roughly 6 to 100. With respect to this clonotype: What it recognizes is unknown.

The TCR originated in a man between 18 and 29 years old in good health. Sequences were obtained from blood.

The DNA for the CDR3 is TGTGCCATCAGCCCAACTAGGGATTCCGGCAATGAGCAGTTCTTC. Its protein product is CAISPTRDSGNEQFF. The V call is TRBV10-3, the J call TRBJ2-1; TRBD2 might be the D (5 bases). This CDR3 has 15 residues. Germline loops: CDR1 ENHRY, CDR2 SYGVKD. Trimming cost V 6 bases and J 6 bases, with 18 bases left between them.